Below are 4 T cell receptor beta chains sequenced from a single sample in a study of cytotoxic CD8 clonotypes in ibrutinib-treated CLL. Measured with immunoSEQ multiplex PCR; TCRdb has only the in-frame clones, and not every one. The sample yields tens of thousands of clones, 90% seen once. The sample consisted of PBMCs, taken after 12 months of ibrutinib treatment. The origin of the receptors is a human donor with chronic lymphocytic leukemia.

The chain links TRBV19 to TRBJ1-1; D may be TRBD1 (5 bases). Deletions cut 2 bases from V and 0 bases from J, with 7 bases between. The CDR3 contains 14 residues. CDR1 LNHDA and CDR2 SQIVND come from the germline V gene (reference sequence). CDR3 bases: TGTGCCAGTAGTATAATAGGGGTGAACACTGAAGCTTTCTTT. It yields the protein CASSIIGVNTEAFF.

J is TRBJ1-4 and V is TRBV5-8, with 8 bases matching TRBD1. CDR1 is SGHTS, CDR2 YDEGEE, per germline. After removal of 1 base from V and 5 bases from J, the junction contained 7 bases not matched to a gene. CDR3 length: 16 residues. The CDR3: CASSLRGQALNEKLFF. The CDR3, as DNA: TGTGCCAGCAGCTTGCGGGGACAGGCCTTAAATGAAAAACTGTTTTTT.

The chain has TRBV2 and TRBJ2-1, with 13 bases matching TRBD2. V was pared by 8 bases and J by 8 bases, with 9 bases of the junction left unmatched. From germline, CDR1 is SNHLY and CDR2 FYNNEI. The CDR3 runs to 15 residues. CDR3 loop: CASRKTSGGSHEQFF. The CDR3 DNA follows: TGTGCCAGCCGCAAGACTAGCGGGGGGTCCCATGAGCAGTTCTTC.

The chain carries TRBV30 and TRBJ2-5, with 7 bases lining up with TRBD2. Germline V gene lookup returns CDR1 GTSNPN and CDR2 SVGIG (reference sequence). Germline trimming cut 2 bases from V and 4 bases from J; bases unmatched to any gene: 7. CDR3 length: 14 amino acids. The CDR3 coding sequence is TGTGCCTGGAGTCCCGGACTAGGAGGAGAGACCCAGTACTTC. It codes for CAWSPGLGGETQYF.